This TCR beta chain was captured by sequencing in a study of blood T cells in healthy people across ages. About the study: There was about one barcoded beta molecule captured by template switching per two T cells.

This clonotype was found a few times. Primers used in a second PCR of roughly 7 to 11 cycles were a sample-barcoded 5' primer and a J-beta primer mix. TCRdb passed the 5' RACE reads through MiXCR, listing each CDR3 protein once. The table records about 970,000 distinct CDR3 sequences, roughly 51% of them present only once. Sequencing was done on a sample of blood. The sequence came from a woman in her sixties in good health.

The CDR3 nucleotides read TGCAGTGCTGGGGGCCGGCGGGAGGGATTGAAGAATGAGCAGTACTTC. Translation gives CSAGGRREGLKNEQYF. The V and J genes are TRBV20-1 and TRBJ2-1; 9 bases are shared with TRBD2. The end of the DNA aligns better with TRBJ2-7, so the J call may be wrong. This CDR3 is 16 amino acids long. In germline, CDR1 is DFQATT, CDR2 SNEGSKA (reference sequence).